This T cell receptor (beta chain) stems from a study of PD-1 blockade in classical Hodgkin lymphoma. Notes on the study in general: Differences between repertoires have undefined causes, possibly disease activity or prior therapy. Compared with baseline, CD4+ but not CD8+ TCR diversity had risen significantly by C4D1.

The time point is: cycle 4 day 1 (C4D1), after 6 weeks of nivolumab. There was relapse after autologous stem cell transplantation in every patient, and there was variation in brentuximab vedotin exposure. CD8+ T cells were isolated from thawed PBMCs by magnetic negative selection. Generated by immunoSEQ multiplex PCR, the TCRdb table keeps only in-frame clones and is missing some. The sample records approximately 6,800 clones, about 60% being singletons. Details on this clone: Its matching antigen is unknown.

Germline assignment: CDR1 SNHLY and CDR2 FYNNEI. The CDR3 runs 15 residues. The V end was cut by 0 bases, the J end by 4 bases, with 12 bases between. V and J are TRBV2 and TRBJ1-2; D is unresolved. Sample: CD8+ T cells from blood, taken before the fourth cycle of nivolumab. This clonotype originated in a human donor with classical Hodgkin lymphoma. The CDR3 is CASSEALAGAYGYTF. CDR3 DNA sequence: TGTGCCAGCAGTGAAGCTTTGGCAGGTGCCTATGGCTACACCTTC. The variable domain in full, completed from reference TRBV2 and TRBJ1-2, reads EPEVTQTPSHQVTQMGQEVILRCVPISNHLYFYWYRQILGQKVEFLVSFYNNEISEKSEIFDDQFSVERPDGSNFTLKIRSTKLEDSAMYFCASSEALAGAYGYTFGSGTRLTVV.